This record covers a single TCR beta chain. It lacks a known antigen. Preparation of the library involved the immunoSEQ multiplex PCR assay. The multiplex PCR relied on a mix of 60 forward primers for TCR Vbeta segments and 13 reverse primers for TCR Jbeta segments. The CDR3 region of rearranged TCR beta genes was amplified from genomic DNA with a multiplex PCR assay. Amplified TCR beta libraries were sequenced as 87-base-pair reads on the Illumina HiSeq System. Regarding the original processing steps: In a later analysis, some 80 million unique TCR beta chains were counted across the 666 repertoires, and approximately 11 million of these chains were shared by at least two donors. A nearest-neighbor algorithm error-corrected the raw reads and collapsed the reads into unique sequences, merging closely related sequences to remove PCR and sequencing errors. CDR3 sequences were aligned to IMGT reference sequences to assign V, D and J gene segments. For a sequence to be retained, a match of at least six nucleotides to both a V gene segment and a J gene segment was required. A rearrangement was called productive if the CDR3 had no stop codons and remained in frame with V and J, and every other rearrangement was called non-productive. Following IMGT convention, CDR3 was defined as the stretch from the second conserved V-encoded cysteine up to the conserved J-encoded phenylalanine. The earlier analysis of approximately 500 of the donors excluded sequences that lacked an unambiguous match to a single V gene segment. In an earlier analysis of some 590 of the donors, a V segment was called functional when productive rearrangements were above 56.7%, and segregating when the standard deviation between donors exceeded 5%. To diagnose cytomegalovirus status from the catalog of TCR beta chain sequences, a statistical classification framework was built. In a later analysis, TCR nucleotide sequences were compared against IMGT/GENE-DB human TR gene sequences so that V and J genes could be assigned. The TCRdist pipeline was used in a later analysis to assign CDR3 sequences and most-parsimonious VDJ recombination scenarios. In a later analysis, each TCR beta chain was defined by its CDR3 amino acid sequence together with its V-gene family, and reads lacking a unique V-gene family were excluded. To address suspected cross-contamination and a sequencing artifact, a later analysis removed 450 to 700 highly shared, low-generation-probability nucleotide sequences. In a later analysis, a clonal expansion index was calculated for each public chain from normalized within-repertoire ranks of inferred template counts. In a later analysis, generation probabilities were computed using a VDJ recombination model fitted to out-of-frame rearrangements, and the results were checked against IGoR. In a later analysis, TCR-TCR, TCR-HLA and TCR-CMV co-occurrence was scored with hypergeometric tests, and a repertoire-size bias correction was applied to TCR pairs. A later analysis estimated false discovery rates by permuting HLA or CMV assignments 20 times. A later analysis grouped co-occurring TCRs with DBSCAN, adding TCRdist sequence similarity when clustering within HLA-allele-positive subsets. Repertoires with fewer than 30,000 or more than 120,000 public chains, plus five repertoires with anomalous nucleotide sharing, were excluded from co-occurrence clustering. This is the immuneACCESS table as TCRdb keeps it, with only in-frame sequences that have V and J called. A part of the clones is gone; compared with another copy, unresolved V genes explain less than half, and the rest is unexplained. The V and J calls and clone size are taken from that table; D and trimming were inferred from the DNA. The sample has 65,000 to 90,000 clones on record. The ten largest clonotypes hold approximately 3.9% of the sample.

In total, 630 or so healthy bone marrow donors made up the cohort. Cohort members were all nominally healthy when sampled, although unrecorded immune exposures were likely present. The donor was CMV seropositive and belonged to the group of more than 250 seropositive cohort members. A peripheral blood sample was provided by each donor, and peripheral blood mononuclear cells were used for TCR beta sequencing. Genomic DNA extraction from the blood cell samples was performed with the Qiagen DNeasy Blood Extraction Kit. CDR1 and CDR2 were assigned from the germline V gene as SGHRS and YFSETQ. The CDR3 numbers 15 residues from cysteine through phenylalanine. Only the CDR3 part of the read is kept: 45 bases, read in frame from the first base. V loses 2 bases at its end and J loses 2 bases; junction bases beyond the gene matches: 5. The data derive from a study of cytomegalovirus exposure and HLA in healthy donors (dated by TCRdb to 2017 to 2019). Study-wide context: An earlier analysis of several hundred of the donors reported 250 to 300 Gb of sequence data and 90 million to 120 million unique TCR beta sequences obtained from some 200 million T cells. An early release covering 550 to 700 HLA-typed donors comprised approximately 290 gigabases of sequencing data and roughly 86 million unique TCR sequences. The genetic ancestry cluster associated with self-reported Caucasian donors included roughly 84% of the roughly 390 genotyped donors. The study was designed to test whether signatures of past pathogen exposure could be identified by cataloging public T cell receptors. The T cell repertoires of around 730 subjects were profiled by immunosequencing and related to cytomegalovirus serostatus. Besides the first cohort of 550 to 750 subjects, a separate validation cohort made up of 90 to 150 different subjects was used. High-throughput TCR immunosequencing, statistical association of individual TCRs with disease status, and machine learning were combined to predict cytomegalovirus infection status. In a later analysis, previously published TCR beta repertoires from 666 donors were re-analyzed and high-resolution HLA genotyping was added so that TCR occurrence patterns could be studied. Rather than drawing on any new phenotypic data, the later analysis identified candidate immune exposures from TCR beta sequences and the way those sequences occurred across donors. In an earlier analysis of several hundred of the donors, high-throughput TCR beta sequencing was used to judge whether each TCR beta V gene segment behaved as functional or pseudogenic. Donor age, sex, ethnicity and CMV serostatus were compiled alongside the repertoire data. Genome-wide SNP genotypes for about 60% of the roughly 670 donors were used in a later genetic analysis, which treated that subset as a discovery cohort. Every repertoire in the discovery cohort had been generated on one and the same sequencing platform. Class I and class II HLA loci were covered by the typing at four-digit resolution. Typing coverage varied by locus: roughly 620-630 donors for A, B, C, DRB1 and DQB1; roughly 500 for DQA1; approximately 610 for DPA1; 400 to 480 for DPB1. A few DR-DQ haplotypes were handled as single units for association and clustering because linkage in the cohort was strong. On average, about 200,000 unique TCR beta nucleotide sequences were sequenced per donor among a few hundred genotyped donors of the cohort, with roughly 18% of those sequences being non-productive. Paper-wide results and their limitations: Because counts were too low, some 17 rarely observed V segments, including chromosome 9 orphons, were left out of the earlier analysis of 587 of the donors. In a later analysis, the rate of TCR association differed among HLA loci, with DRB1 alleles having the most associated TCRs and HLA-C alleles having the fewest. A further reported finding was that TCR beta sequences accurately predicted the HLA-A and HLA-B alleles for most subjects in the first cohort. A group of highly shared sequence variants was considered likely to be a technical artifact of the sequencing pipeline. While some public TCRs were present in many individuals, most TCR sequences turned up only very rarely across donors. An earlier analysis of around 540 of the donors showed that most TCR beta V segments appeared in productive rearrangements either about 87% or about 30% of the time, which broadly matched IMGT annotations. In both the original and validation cohorts, the classifier was reported to diagnose cytomegalovirus status with high specificity and sensitivity. When HLA alleles, especially DR and DQ, strongly co-occurred, attributing TCR associations to individual alleles was difficult. A few of the identified cytomegalovirus-associated TCR beta chains were confirmed in vitro to be specific for cytomegalovirus antigens. In this cohort, only TCR beta chains were sequenced, and detectable features were limited by the absence of alpha or paired-chain data. The only immune exposure information available for the cohort was CMV serostatus. In a later analysis, several top co-occurrence clusters were reported to appear linked to parvovirus B19, influenza, CMV and Epstein-Barr virus. Linkage disequilibrium might explain the correlated functional status among segregating V segments, but an unknown experimental factor could not be excluded. Compared with the roughly 710-donor mean, donors in an Asian-associated ancestry cluster had fewer N-insertions in productive TCRs, according to a later genetic analysis. Because the 87-base-pair reads could not distinguish some IMGT-functional V segments, including TRBV6-2 and TRBV6-3, those segments were excluded. An association between a missense DCLRE1C variant and V-gene and J-gene trimming of TCR beta chains was found in a later genetic analysis and replicated in an independent cohort. A later analysis found that HLA-associated TCR beta chains were more clonally expanded and had lower generation probabilities than equally common non-associated chains. The study listed approximately 150 TCR beta chains as associated with cytomegalovirus. The authors suggested that the approach could potentially be extended to other disease states and immunological phenotypes. Presence/absence analyses assumed roughly uniform sequencing depth across donors, an assumption that may not hold. HLA typing was unavailable for some donors at each locus, so association tests used only the typed subset. Most CMV-associated TCR beta chains appeared to be HLA-restricted in a later analysis, and the HLA associations seemed to be driven largely by CMV exposure. Specific HLA alleles were associated with 15,000 to 20,000 TCR beta sequences at a false discovery rate of 0.05 in a later analysis.

The sample was PBMCs. The chain is made from TRBV5-1 and TRBJ1-1, and 8 bases in between align with TRBD1. This TCR was recovered from a female donor in good health and CMV-seropositive. The nucleotide sequence is given as TGCGCCAGCAGCTTAGCAGGGGGCACAAACACTGAAGCTTTCTTT. It encodes CASSLAGGTNTEAFF. With the portions outside the CDR3 filled from the reference TRBV5-1 and TRBJ1-1 genes, the complete variable region becomes KAGVTQTPRYLIKTRGQQVTLSCSPISGHRSVSWYQQTPGQGLQFLFEYFSETQRNKGNFPGRFSGRQFSNSRSEMNVSTLELGDSALYLCASSLAGGTNTEAFFGQGTRLTVV.